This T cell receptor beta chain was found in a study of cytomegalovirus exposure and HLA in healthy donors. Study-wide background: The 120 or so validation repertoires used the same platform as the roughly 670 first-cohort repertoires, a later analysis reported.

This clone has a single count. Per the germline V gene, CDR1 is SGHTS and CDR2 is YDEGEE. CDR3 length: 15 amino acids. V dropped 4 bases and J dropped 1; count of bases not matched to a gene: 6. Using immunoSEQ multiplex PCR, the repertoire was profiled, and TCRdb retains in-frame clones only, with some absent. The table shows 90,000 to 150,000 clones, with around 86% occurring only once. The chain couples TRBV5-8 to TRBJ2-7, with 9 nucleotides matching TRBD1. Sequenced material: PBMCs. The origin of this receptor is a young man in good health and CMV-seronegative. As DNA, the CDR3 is TGTGCCAGCAGCGCCACCGGGACAGGGTCCTACGAGCAGTACTTC. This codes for CASSATGTGSYEQYF.